Each of the 25 T cell receptor beta chains below was sequenced from the same sample in a study of T cell clones after liver transplantation. Clones were sequenced by immunoSEQ multiplex PCR, and TCRdb holds only the in-frame ones, with some missing. The repertoire holds tens of thousands of clones, with roughly two thirds as singletons. The starting material was CD4+ T cells from blood, obtained before liver transplant. All receptors derive from a human donor who received a liver transplant.

A few counts support this clone. V is TRBV19 and J is TRBJ1-2; perhaps TRBD1 as D (5 bases). This CDR3 is built from 14 residues. The germline V gene has CDR1 LNHDA and CDR2 SQIVND (reference sequence). Trimming stripped 2 bases from V and 5 bases from J, with 12 bases between. This chain's CDR3 is CASSISAGGYGYTF. CDR3 nucleotide sequence: TGTGCCAGTAGTATATCGGCGGGGGGGTATGGCTACACCTTC. The entire variable domain, with the rest obtained from reference TRBV19 and TRBJ1-2, is as follows: DGGITQSPKYLFRKEGQNVTLSCEQNLNHDAMYWYRQDPGQGLRLIYYSQIVNDFQKGDIAEGYSVSREKKESFPLTVTSAQKNPTAFYLCASSISAGGYGYTFGSGTRLTVV.

The gene calls are TRBV9 and TRBJ1-1; D is undetermined. V lost 0 bases and J lost 4, with 13 bases in between. The germline CDR1 and CDR2 sequences are SGDLS and YYNGEE. The length of the CDR3 is 15 residues. CDR3 sequence reads: CASSVEVTVGTEAFF. CDR3 nucleotide sequence: TGTGCCAGCAGCGTAGAAGTCACGGTCGGCACTGAAGCTTTCTTT.

In this sample, this clone turned up a few times. This CDR3 is also generated by other DNA sequences in the sample. The rearrangement joins TRBV28 to TRBJ1-2; the match to TRBD1 covers 7 bases. The CDR3 runs to 14 residues. V was pared by 5 bases and J by 0 bases, with 3 bases of the junction left unmatched. CDR1 is MDHEN and CDR2 is SYDVKM in the germline V gene. The CDR3 sequence: CASSPGQANYGYTF. The CDR3 region has the DNA TGTGCCAGCAGTCCCGGACAGGCTAACTATGGCTACACCTTC.

The V and J genes are TRBV5-1 and TRBJ1-1, with TRBD1 as a possible D gene (5 bases). Per the germline V gene, CDR1 is SGHRS and CDR2 is YFSETQ. There are 16 residues in the CDR3. Trimming stripped 2 bases from V and 0 bases from J, with 14 bases between. CDR3 nucleotide sequence: TGCGCCAGCAGCTTCGGTCCGGGGGATATGAACACTGAAGCTTTCTTT. It codes for CASSFGPGDMNTEAFF. Filled out from reference TRBV5-1 and TRBJ1-1, the complete variable domain reads KAGVTQTPRYLIKTRGQQVTLSCSPISGHRSVSWYQQTPGQGLQFLFEYFSETQRNKGNFPGRFSGRQFSNSRSEMNVSTLELGDSALYLCASSFGPGDMNTEAFFGQGTRLTVV.

The V and J genes are TRBV10-3 and TRBJ1-6; the D gene is possibly TRBD1 (5 bases). This CDR3 has 15 residues. Between the trimmed V and J ends, which lost 2 bases and 7 bases, there was a span of 12 bases. The germline V gene has CDR1 ENHRY and CDR2 SYGVKD. The CDR3 region is CAISEPGRGNSPLHF. For the CDR3, the DNA is TGTGCCATCAGTGAGCCGGGACGGGGGAATTCACCCCTCCACTTT.

The genes are TRBV18 and TRBJ2-5; 9 bases are a match to TRBD1. Germline trimming cut 6 bases from V and 5 bases from J; bases unmatched to any gene: 10. CDR1 is KGHSH, CDR2 LQKENI, per germline. This CDR3 is 15 amino acids long. The CDR3 reads CASSTGDRDFETQYF. CDR3 bases: TGTGCCAGCTCGACAGGGGACAGGGACTTTGAGACCCAGTACTTC.

This clone was seen only a few times. The rearrangement uses TRBV7-9 and TRBJ2-7, with TRBD1 matching 10 bases. CDR3 length: 18 residues. The junction had 12 bases not matched to a gene; V was cut back by 2 bases and J by 2 bases. Germline CDR1 and CDR2: SEHNR and FQNEAQ (reference sequence). The CDR3 DNA follows: TGTGCCAGCAGCTTAAGTGGCATCCGGGACAGGGGTGCCTACGAGCAGTACTTC. Its protein product is CASSLSGIRDRGAYEQYF.

This clone was observed once. This chain joins TRBV18 and TRBJ2-6, with TRBD1 as a possible D gene (5 bases). This CDR3 has 14 amino acids. Germline CDR1 is KGHSH and CDR2 is LQKENI. With 2 bases removed from V and 4 bases from J, the gap between germline ends came to 6 bases. CDR3 in DNA: TGTGCCAGCTCACCAGGGGCCGGGGCCAACGTCCTGACTTTC. Protein: CASSPGAGANVLTF.

This chain links TRBV19 with TRBJ2-5, with TRBD2 matching over 7 bases. The CDR3 sequence is 14 residues long. Germline V CDR1 and CDR2: LNHDA, SQIVND (reference sequence). V shed 2 bases and J 4 bases; nucleotides not matched to a gene: 4. The CDR3 sequence: CASSIRGDGETQYF. The CDR3 nucleotides are TGTGCCAGTAGTATACGGGGGGACGGAGAGACCCAGTACTTC.

The J gene is TRBJ2-1, the V gene TRBV2; no clear D gene. Germline V gives CDR1 SNHLY, CDR2 FYNNEI. V dropped 6 bases and J dropped 8 bases, with 17 bases sitting between them. There are 14 residues in the CDR3. In DNA, the CDR3 is TGTGCCAGCAGCCTCGAGGTATATCTATATGAGCAGTTCTTC. Translating it yields CASSLEVYLYEQFF.

The chain has TRBV14 and TRBJ2-7, with D perhaps matching TRBD2 (5 bases). V lost 0 bases and J 0 bases, leaving 15 bases between the germline ends. The germline V gene encodes CDR1 SGHDN and CDR2 FVKESK. The CDR3 extends over 17 amino acids. The CDR3 region has the DNA TGTGCCAGCAGCCAAGATGATCCGACGGGGAGCTCCTACGAGCAGTACTTC. Amino acids: CASSQDDPTGSSYEQYF.

The V call is TRBV29-1, the J call TRBJ1-4, with unresolved D. V lost 6 bases and J 8 bases, leaving 16 bases between the germline ends. The CDR3 extends over 13 amino acids. Germline lookup yields CDR1 SQVTM and CDR2 ANQGSEA. The CDR3 here is CSVEGGELEKLFF. The CDR3 region has the DNA TGCAGCGTGGAGGGTGGGGAATTGGAAAAACTGTTTTTT.

The V and J genes are TRBV14 and TRBJ2-7; 9 bases match TRBD1. The CDR3 is 17 amino acids. With 0 bases clipped from V and 2 bases from J, the junction kept 8 bases outside the gene matches. Germline V CDR1 and CDR2: SGHDN, FVKESK. CDR3 sequence: CASSQDGTGFFAYEQYF. The CDR3 DNA reads as TGTGCCAGCAGCCAAGATGGGACAGGGTTTTTCGCCTACGAGCAGTACTTC.

The chain is built from TRBV28 and TRBJ2-1; the match to TRBD1 covers 7 bases. The CDR3 consists of 15 residues. CDR1 and CDR2 from the germline V gene are MDHEN and SYDVKM. V gave up 8 bases and J gave up 4 bases; unmatched junction bases: 11. The DNA for the CDR3 is TGTGCCAGCGCCACTCTTTGGGACAGTTACAATGAGCAGTTCTTC. Translated: CASATLWDSYNEQFF.

The chain recombines TRBV27 with TRBJ1-3, with a tentative D call TRBD1 (6 bases). The CDR3 is made up of 16 amino acids. Germline V CDR1 and CDR2: MNHEY, SMNVEV (reference sequence). Trimming removed 5 bases at V and 2 bases at J, with 16 bases between. In DNA form, the CDR3 reads TGTGCCAGCAGTCAATCTGGGACACATCCTGGAAACACCATATATTTT. Translating it yields CASSQSGTHPGNTIYF.

This sequence joins TRBV6-6 and TRBJ2-5; D is uncertain. Germline CDR1 and CDR2: MNHNY and SVGAGI (reference sequence). The CDR3 contains 11 residues. The germline V and J ends were trimmed by 4 bases and 5 bases, with 5 bases remaining between them. CDR3: CASSSEETQYF. DNA for the CDR3: TGTGCCAGCAGTTCCGAGGAGACCCAGTACTTC.

The chain links TRBV5-8 to TRBJ1-4, with a tentative D call TRBD1 (6 bases). Trimming shortened V by 2 bases and J by 5 bases, and 13 bases separated the two germline ends. CDR3 length: 15 residues. CDR1 is SGHTS and CDR2 is YDEGEE in the germline V gene. This chain's CDR3 is CASSFWDTGNEKLFF. In DNA, the CDR3 is TGTGCCAGCAGCTTCTGGGACACCGGGAATGAAAAACTGTTTTTT. The variable domain in full, with the rest retrieved from reference TRBV5-8 and TRBJ1-4, is EAGVTQSPTHLIKTRGQQATLRCSPISGHTSVYWYQQALGLGLQFLLWYDEGEERNRGNFPPRFSGRQFPNYSSELNVNALELEDSALYLCASSFWDTGNEKLFFGSGTQLSVL.

The rearrangement links TRBV30 to TRBJ2-2, with 12 positions matching TRBD2. J was trimmed by 7 bases and V by 0 bases; bases with no gene match: 6. The germline V gene encodes CDR1 GTSNPN and CDR2 SVGIG (reference sequence). The CDR3 totals 16 residues. As DNA, the CDR3 is TGTGCCTGGAGTGTTCCGACTAGCGGGGGCAGCGGGGAGCTGTTTTTT. Translation gives CAWSVPTSGGSGELFF.

This chain joins TRBV6-1 and TRBJ2-7; D is unresolved. Deletions cut 3 bases from V and 4 bases from J, with 4 bases between. The CDR3 spans 11 residues. The germline gives CDR1 MNHNS, CDR2 SASEGT. For the CDR3, the DNA is TGTGCCAGCAGTGAGTATTACGAGCAGTACTTC. This encodes CASSEYYEQYF.

V usage is TRBV7-2 and J usage is TRBJ2-5, with TRBD1 identical over 10 bases. V lost 5 bases, J lost 2 bases, and 2 bases stayed unmatched. The V gene's germline CDR1 is SGHTA and CDR2 FQGNSA. The CDR3 is 14 residues long. The CDR3 is CASSRQGAQETQYF. The CDR3 DNA reads as TGTGCCAGCAGCAGACAGGGGGCTCAAGAGACCCAGTACTTC.

V usage is TRBV5-1 and J usage is TRBJ1-2; unclear D gene. Germline lookup yields CDR1 SGHRS and CDR2 YFSETQ. This CDR3 comprises 15 residues. V was pared by 2 bases and J by 8 bases, with 19 bases between. The CDR3 DNA is TGCGCCAGCAGCTTTAGAGAACCCTTAAAAGCGGGCTACACCTTC. Protein: CASSFREPLKAGYTF.

The chain couples TRBV30 to TRBJ2-3; 10 nucleotides agree with TRBD2. This CDR3 comprises 18 residues. CDR1 is GTSNPN, CDR2 SVGIG, per germline (reference sequence). V was clipped by 2 bases and J by 1 base; unmatched bases: 12. CDR3 bases: TGTGCCTGGAGTAAGGGGACTGGGACTAGCGTAGGCACAGATACGCAGTATTTT. This translates into CAWSKGTGTSVGTDTQYF.

This clone has just a few counts. In nucleotides, the CDR3 is TGTGCCTGGTCGCGGGGAGTTGGAAACACCATATATTTT. Protein sequence: CAWSRGVGNTIYF. This chain joins TRBV30 and TRBJ1-3; D is ambiguous. V was trimmed by 5 bases and J by 3 bases, leaving 11 bases between them. The CDR3 length is 13 residues. The germline gives CDR1 GTSNPN, CDR2 SVGIG (reference sequence).

The rearrangement links TRBV2 to TRBJ1-1; a possible D gene is TRBD1 (5 bases). V lost 8 bases and J 2 bases, leaving 15 bases between the germline ends. Germline CDR1 and CDR2: SNHLY and FYNNEI. The CDR3 consists of 14 residues. The CDR3 nucleotides read TGTGCCAGCGGGCGGGTGGGGGGAAACACTGAAGCTTTCTTT. Translation: CASGRVGGNTEAFF.

The V call is TRBV5-8, the J call TRBJ2-6; TRBD1 is a possible D gene (5 bases). This CDR3 is built from 15 residues. CDR1 and CDR2 (germline): SGHTS, YDEGEE. Trimming shortened V by 0 bases and J by 2 bases, and 6 bases separated the two germline ends. The CDR3 DNA sequence: TGTGCCAGCAGCTTGGAAGGGGCTGGGGCCAACGTCCTGACTTTC. Translation gives CASSLEGAGANVLTF.